The 9 T cell receptor beta chains below all came from one sample that was sequenced in a study of shared clonotypes between healthy human individuals. Terminally differentiated effector memory CD45RA+ cells were excluded by CCR7 positive selection of CD45RO-negative cells. The data were produced by immunoSEQ multiplex PCR, yet TCRdb's version contains in-frame clones alone and is incomplete. Counted here are about 2.2 million clones, 93% occurring once; the ten biggest clones make up about 1.7%. Sequencing used naive CD8+ T cells from PBMCs. These receptors were collected from a man between 18 and 35 years old in good health. Some clones in this sample may be carry-over from other donors' samples.

The chain carries TRBV11-1 and TRBJ2-2, with unresolved D. This CDR3 has 12 amino acids. Trimming removed 0 bases at V and 6 bases at J, with 2 bases between. Per germline, CDR1 SGHAT and CDR2 FQDESV (reference sequence). CDR3 sequence: CASSLAPGELFF. Here the CDR3 DNA reads TGTGCCAGCAGCTTAGCCCCCGGGGAGCTGTTTTTT.

This chain uses TRBV7-9 with TRBJ2-6; TRBD1 matches 10 bases. Trimming at V came to 3 bases and at J to 1 base, leaving 9 bases not matched to a gene. The germline V gene encodes CDR1 SEHNR and CDR2 FQNEAQ (reference sequence). This CDR3 contains 19 residues. CDR3 in amino acids: CASSFSDRGQGSGANVLTF. CDR3 nucleotide sequence: TGTGCCAGCAGCTTTAGCGACAGGGGGCAAGGGTCTGGGGCCAACGTCCTGACTTTC.

The V and J genes are TRBV11-2 and TRBJ2-7; the D is unclear. CDR1 is SGHAT and CDR2 is FQNNGV in the germline V gene. V lost 1 base and J 0 bases, leaving 7 bases between the germline ends. This CDR3 is 14 amino acids long. CDR3 protein: CASSLAQSSYEQYF. In DNA, the CDR3 is TGTGCCAGCAGCTTAGCCCAGTCCTCCTACGAGCAGTACTTC.

This chain connects TRBV7-9 to TRBJ2-1, with 8 bases matching TRBD2. From germline, CDR1 is SEHNR and CDR2 FQNEAQ (reference sequence). This CDR3 region has 19 residues. V lost 3 bases to trimming and J lost 0 bases; unmatched junction nucleotides: 13. The CDR3 loop is CASSFFGGASGPSYNEQFF. CDR3 nucleotides: TGTGCCAGCAGCTTTTTCGGGGGGGCTAGCGGCCCCTCCTACAATGAGCAGTTCTTC.

This clone appeared once. V and J are TRBV2 and TRBJ2-2, with a tentative D call TRBD1 (6 bases). The CDR3 extends over 16 amino acids. Germline assignment: CDR1 SNHLY and CDR2 FYNNEI. Trimming cost V 8 bases and J 1 base, with 17 bases left between them. CDR3 nucleotides: TGTGCCAGCGGGCCGGGACAATCCTTGAACACCGGGGAGCTGTTTTTT. It codes for CASGPGQSLNTGELFF.

The chain uses TRBV28 and TRBJ1-1, with a possible D match to TRBD1 (6 bases). Germline assignment: CDR1 MDHEN and CDR2 SYDVKM. This CDR3 region has 15 residues. V was cut by 6 bases and J by 0 bases, with 14 bases left in between. The CDR3 here is CASRETGLVNTEAFF. The CDR3 region has the DNA TGTGCCAGCAGAGAAACAGGGCTAGTGAACACTGAAGCTTTCTTT.

J is TRBJ2-7 and V is TRBV5-6; tentatively, D is TRBD1 or TRBD2 (5 bases each). The V end lost 3 bases, the J end lost 3 bases, and 13 bases lay between the germline ends. This CDR3 has 14 amino acids. CDR1 is SGHDT and CDR2 is YYEEEE in the germline V gene. For the CDR3, the DNA is TGTGCCAGCAGCTGGCCTGGGGGAGACTACGAGCAGTACTTC. Protein sequence: CASSWPGGDYEQYF. The full variable domain, completed using reference TRBV5-6 and TRBJ2-7, is DAGVTQSPTHLIKTRGQQVTLRCSPKSGHDTVSWYQQALGQGPQFIFQYYEEEERQRGNFPDRFSGHQFPNYSSELNVNALLLGDSALYLCASSWPGGDYEQYFGPGTRLTVT.

The chain recombines TRBV19 with TRBJ2-2; D is possibly TRBD2 (5 bases). The V gene lost 9 bases and the J gene lost 7 bases, with 12 bases spanning the gap. The CDR3 runs to 12 residues. Germline loops: CDR1 LNHDA, CDR2 SQIVND (reference sequence). The CDR3 loop is CASTMGDGELFF. The CDR3 region has the DNA TGTGCCAGCACCATGGGAGACGGGGAGCTGTTTTTT.

The chain carries TRBV11-2 and TRBJ2-3; maybe TRBD2 (5 bases). V was cut by 6 bases and J by 0 bases, with 10 bases left in between. This CDR3 comprises 14 residues. Germline assignment: CDR1 SGHAT and CDR2 FQNNGV. CDR3 nucleotides: TGTGCCAGCAGTCGAAAGCGGAGCACAGATACGCAGTATTTT. Translation: CASSRKRSTDTQYF.